Below are 10 T cell receptor beta chains sequenced from a single sample in a study of cytomegalovirus exposure and HLA in healthy donors. The PCR made use of 60 Vbeta and 13 Jbeta primers. The table came from immunoSEQ multiplex PCR; TCRdb's copy has only in-frame clones and leaves some out. The table has a few hundred thousand clones, around four fifths seen once. Sequencing was done on a sample of PBMCs. Receptors originate from a woman aged 45 to 65 in good health and CMV-seropositive.

The chain employs TRBV7-9 and TRBJ2-1, with D unclear. Looked up from germline, CDR1 is SEHNR and CDR2 is FQNEAQ (reference sequence). The CDR3 has 18 residues. V lost 4 bases, J lost 4 bases, and 23 bases lay in between. The CDR3 spells CASSSTRPRNRKYNEQFF. In nucleotides, the CDR3 is TGTGCCAGCAGCTCCACCCGACCCAGGAACCGAAAATACAATGAGCAGTTCTTC.

The genes are TRBV4-2 and TRBJ2-4, with 8 bases identical to TRBD1. This CDR3 has 19 amino acids. The J segment lost 1 base and the V segment lost 0 bases, leaving 11 bases of the junction unmatched. CDR1 is LGHNA, CDR2 YNFKEQ, per germline. CDR3 nucleotide sequence: TGTGCCAGCAGCCAAGATCCCCAGGGGGCGGGTATGGCCAAAAACATTCAGTACTTC. Translating it yields CASSQDPQGAGMAKNIQYF.

The V gene is TRBV7-2, the J gene TRBJ2-3; 8 nucleotides align to TRBD2. Germline V gene lookup returns CDR1 SGHTA and CDR2 FQGNSA. CDR3 length equals 16 residues. J was trimmed by 3 bases and V by 0 bases; bases with no gene match: 5. The CDR3 coding sequence is TGTGCCAGCAGCTTAGCGAGGACTAGCACAACAGATACGCAGTATTTT. This translates into CASSLARTSTTDTQYF.

This clone was counted once. Here the CDR3 DNA reads TGTGCCAGTAGTACCCAAGGACAGGCCCTCTACAATGAGCAGTTCTTC. Translation: CASSTQGQALYNEQFF. This sequence joins TRBV19 and TRBJ2-1, with 7 bases that match TRBD1. This CDR3 comprises 16 residues. Trimming cost V 4 bases and J 3 bases; bases outside gene matches: 9. Germline V CDR1 and CDR2: LNHDA, SQIVND (reference sequence).

The chain joins TRBV6-5 to TRBJ2-7; 8 bases fit TRBD2. The CDR3 contains 15 residues. Germline CDR1 reads MNHEY; CDR2 reads SVGAGI. Germline trimming cut 6 bases from V and 0 bases from J; bases unmatched to any gene: 7. The CDR3: CASSPLAGSSYEQYF. CDR3 in DNA: TGTGCCAGCAGCCCCCTAGCGGGCTCCTCCTACGAGCAGTACTTC.

This clone was seen a few times. The rearrangement links TRBV5-6 to TRBJ2-7; maybe TRBD1 (5 bases). CDR1 is SGHDT, CDR2 YYEEEE, per germline. V was clipped by 4 bases and J by 2 bases, with 10 bases between them. The CDR3 sequence is 13 residues long. The CDR3 DNA is TGTGCCAGCAGCCCACAGGTGCCCTACGAGCAGTACTTC. This translates into CASSPQVPYEQYF. Using reference TRBV5-6 and TRBJ2-7 for the parts outside the CDR3, the full variable domain is DAGVTQSPTHLIKTRGQQVTLRCSPKSGHDTVSWYQQALGQGPQFIFQYYEEEERQRGNFPDRFSGHQFPNYSSELNVNALLLGDSALYLCASSPQVPYEQYFGPGTRLTVT.

This clone was detected once. The J gene is TRBJ2-3, the V gene TRBV7-2; 12 bases line up with TRBD2. Germline CDR1 reads SGHTA; CDR2 reads FQGNSA. The CDR3 sequence is 15 residues long. V lost 1 base and J lost 5; bases outside the gene matches: 1. DNA for the CDR3: TGTGCCAGCAGCTTAGAGACTAGCGGGGGAGATACGCAGTATTTT. It specifies CASSLETSGGDTQYF.

The chain is built from TRBV7-9 and TRBJ1-5; possibly TRBD1 for D (5 bases). Between the trimmed V and J ends, which lost 1 base and 5 bases, there was a span of 12 bases. Germline V gene data show CDR1 as SEHNR and CDR2 as FQNEAQ (reference sequence). The CDR3 has 15 amino acids. The CDR3 region has the DNA TGTGCCAGCAGCTTAGTGGCAGGGTCGGATCAGCCCCAGCATTTT. It translates to CASSLVAGSDQPQHF.

This chain connects TRBV11-2 to TRBJ1-2; D is ambiguous. The CDR3 extends over 14 amino acids. Trimming shortened V by 2 bases and J by 10 bases, and 17 bases separated the two germline ends. Germline V CDR1 and CDR2: SGHAT, FQNNGV. The CDR3 sequence is CASSLRPGPRDYTF. The DNA for the CDR3 is TGTGCCAGCAGCTTAAGGCCAGGTCCGAGGGACTACACCTTC.

J is TRBJ2-5 and V is TRBV16, with a possible D match to TRBD2 (6 bases). This CDR3 has 13 amino acids. The V end was cut by 2 bases, the J end by 2 bases, with 6 bases between. Germline V gene data show CDR1 as KGHSY and CDR2 as FQNENV. CDR3 bases: TGTGCCAGCAGCCAAGGGACTCAAGAGACCCAGTACTTC. Translated, it gives CASSQGTQETQYF.